This T cell receptor beta chain originates from a study of T cell responses to AZD1222 COVID-19 vaccine. Assay used: immunoSEQ multiplex PCR; TCRdb lists only in-frame clones, some missing. The sample includes some 120,000 clones, over 75% of them seen just once. This CDR3 is 15 amino acids long. The germline gives CDR1 SGHTA, CDR2 FQGTGA. The trim removed 5 bases at V and 6 bases at J, leaving 9 bases unmatched. Specimen: peripheral blood, collected on day 0 of AZD1222 vaccination. The V gene is TRBV7-3, the J gene TRBJ2-2, with TRBD2 matching 7 bases. The clonotype comes from an adult in good health. In DNA form, the CDR3 reads TGTGCCAGCAGCCCCTCCGCAGGGAGGGCCGGGGAGCTGTTTTTT. Translated, it gives CASSPSAGRAGELFF.